A single sample is the source of the 21 T cell receptor beta chains below, sequenced in a study of metastatic and nonmetastatic thyroid tumors (dated by TCRdb to about 2020). No treatment had been received by any patient before thyroid surgery. The protocol used for the library was PCR. Sequenced using an Illumina HiSeq 4000. TCRdb reworked the public reads: Q25 trimming with fastp, MiXCR clone assembly, productive beta chains retained. The sample contains just over 8,000 clones, 23% of them found a single time. The ten largest clones capture about 25% of the sample. Input material: tumor tissue. The receptor source for this set is a female donor with papillary thyroid cancer or a benign thyroid nodule (not recorded which). Some clones in this sample may be carry-over from other donors' samples.

The V call is TRBV12-3 or TRBV12-4, the J call TRBJ2-7; tentatively, D is TRBD1 (5 bases). Deletions cut 5 bases from V and 0 bases from J, with 11 bases between. The CDR3 spans 14 residues. CDR3: CASSDTGSSYEQYF. CDR3 in DNA: TGTGCCAGCAGTGATACAGGAAGCTCCTACGAGCAGTACTTC.

The chain joins TRBV6-1 to TRBJ2-3, with D uncertain. The V end was cut by 6 bases, the J end by 0 bases, with 13 bases between. Germline CDR1 reads MNHNS; CDR2 reads SASEGT. The CDR3 is 15 amino acids. The CDR3 loop is CASSDDFDSTDTQYF. Here the CDR3 DNA reads TGTGCCAGCAGCGACGACTTCGACAGCACAGATACGCAGTATTTT.

This clone was counted a few times. The chain carries TRBV19 and TRBJ2-2; 7 positions agree with TRBD2. V dropped 8 bases and J dropped 2; count of bases not matched to a gene: 2. Germline CDR1 is LNHDA and CDR2 is SQIVND (reference sequence). The CDR3 contains 13 residues. The CDR3 here is CASRDYNTGELFF. For the CDR3, the DNA is TGTGCCAGTCGGGACTATAACACCGGGGAGCTGTTTTTT.

This clone was counted at least ten times. This sequence joins TRBV11-3 and TRBJ2-2, with D possibly TRBD1 on 6 matching bases. V lost 6 bases, J lost 0 bases, and 11 bases lay in between. The CDR3 has 15 residues. Germline V CDR1 and CDR2: SGHNT, YENEEA. CDR3 sequence: CASSPQGTNTGELFF. The CDR3 nucleotides are TGTGCCAGCAGTCCACAGGGTACGAACACCGGGGAGCTGTTTTTT.

This clone is labeled as medium-sized. Distinct nucleotide sequences in the sample also encode this CDR3. V gene TRBV5-1 combines with J gene TRBJ2-1, with 8 bases aligning to TRBD2. The CDR3 has 14 amino acids. Trimming cost V 3 bases and J 4 bases; bases outside gene matches: 3. Germline V gene sequence: CDR1 SGHRS, CDR2 YFSETQ. DNA of the CDR3: TGCGCCAGCAGCTCCGCGGGAGGTTACAATGAGCAGTTCTTC. Encoded protein: CASSSAGGYNEQFF.

The chain links TRBV6-5 to TRBJ2-1; D gene ambiguous. Germline CDR1 is MNHEY and CDR2 is SVGAGI. CDR3 size: 11 residues. V was trimmed by 2 bases and J by 10 bases, leaving 6 bases between them. In nucleotides, the CDR3 is TGTGCCAGCAGTTACACCAGAGAGCAGTTCTTC. Translated, it gives CASSYTREQFF.

This clone was counted at least ten times. This could be a read error, since a much larger clone is one nucleotide away. The V gene is TRBV7-7, the J gene TRBJ1-6; no clear D gene. Germline V gene sequence: CDR1 SSHAT, CDR2 FNYEAQ (reference sequence). This CDR3 contains 13 residues. CDR3 nucleotide sequence: TGTGCTAGCAGCTTACAAAGCAGATCACCCCTCCACTTT. As protein: CASSLQSRSPLHF.

This clone was seen only a few times. CDR3 residues: CASSWGGTPKQYF. CDR3 DNA: TGTGCCAGCTCTTGGGGGGGGACCCCAAAGCAGTACTTC. The rearrangement uses TRBV12-3 or TRBV12-4 and TRBJ2-7; TRBD2 matches at 7 bases. This CDR3 comprises 13 residues. V was pared by 8 bases and J by 8 bases, with 12 bases of the junction left unmatched.

This clone showed up many times. This chain connects TRBV7-9 to TRBJ1-2; 12 bases are a match to TRBD1. Germline CDR1 reads SEHNR; CDR2 reads FQNEAQ (reference sequence). The CDR3 consists of 15 residues. The V gene end was trimmed by 5 bases and the J gene end by 7 bases; junction bases not matched to a gene: 8. The CDR3 protein is CASSRTGQGASGYTF. The CDR3 DNA sequence: TGTGCCAGCAGCCGAACGGGACAGGGGGCTAGTGGCTACACCTTC.

This clone qualifies as medium-sized. The rearrangement links TRBV20-1 to TRBJ2-7, with TRBD2 matching over 11 bases. The V gene end was trimmed by 5 bases and the J gene end by 4 bases; junction bases not matched to a gene: 10. The CDR3 contains 15 residues. The V gene's germline CDR1 is DFQATT and CDR2 SNEGSKA (reference sequence). The CDR3 bases are TGCAGTGCTGGAAAGGGGACTAGCGGTGCGTACGAGCAGTACTTC. The encoded protein is CSAGKGTSGAYEQYF.

The chain links TRBV5-1 to TRBJ2-1; D possibly corresponds to TRBD1 (6 bases). Trimming shortened V by 1 base and J by 0 bases, and 11 bases separated the two germline ends. CDR3 length: 16 amino acids. In germline, CDR1 is SGHRS, CDR2 YFSETQ. CDR3 residues: CASSLYPDSSYNEQFF. CDR3 DNA: TGCGCCAGCAGCTTGTATCCGGACAGCTCCTACAATGAGCAGTTCTTC.

The chain couples TRBV5-1 to TRBJ2-7, with 13 bases matching TRBD2. CDR1 is SGHRS and CDR2 is YFSETQ in the germline V gene. The CDR3 runs 16 residues. The junction had 6 bases not matched to a gene; V was cut back by 4 bases and J by 2 bases. This CDR3 reads CASSEIGLAGAYEQYF. The DNA for the CDR3 is TGCGCCAGCAGCGAGATAGGACTAGCGGGAGCCTACGAGCAGTACTTC.

Judged by abundance, this clone is medium-sized. The chain is built from TRBV28 and TRBJ1-5; D not certain. Germline CDR1 reads MDHEN; CDR2 reads SYDVKM. V was pared by 11 bases and J by 3 bases, with 11 bases between. The CDR3 runs to 12 residues. CDR3 in amino acids: CAGARDNQPQHF. The CDR3, as DNA: TGTGCCGGCGCCAGAGACAATCAGCCCCAGCATTTT.

This clone was recorded at least ten times. The V and J genes are TRBV7-9 and TRBJ1-1; the match to TRBD1 covers 8 bases. Germline-derived CDR1 and CDR2 are SEHNR and FQNEAQ (reference sequence). This CDR3 is 15 amino acids long. V gave up 4 bases and J gave up 4 bases; unmatched junction bases: 8. CDR3 in DNA: TGTGCCAGCAGCTCGCAATCGACAGGGGTCACTGAAGCTTTCTTT. Its translation is CASSSQSTGVTEAFF. Combining the CDR3 with reference TRBV7-9 and TRBJ1-1 gives the whole variable domain DTGVSQNPRHKITKRGQNVTFRCDPISEHNRLYWYRQTLGQGPEFLTYFQNEAQLEKSRLLSDRFSAERPKGSFSTLEIQRTEQGDSAMYLCASSSQSTGVTEAFFGQGTRLTVV.

By proportion, this clone is medium-sized (0.01 to 0.1%). The V and J genes are TRBV2 and TRBJ1-2; TRBD1 agrees at 8 bases. The CDR3 sequence is 15 residues long. Unmatched junction bases numbered 9, after V lost 5 bases and J lost 4 bases. Germline V gene data show CDR1 as SNHLY and CDR2 as FYNNEI. The CDR3 spells CASSTTGVQLYGYTF. In DNA form, the CDR3 reads TGTGCCAGCAGTACGACAGGGGTCCAACTCTATGGCTACACCTTC.

V gene TRBV28 combines with J gene TRBJ1-2; D remains unclear. The CDR3 is 14 amino acids. Per germline, CDR1 MDHEN and CDR2 SYDVKM. V lost 6 bases and J 1 base, leaving 12 bases between the germline ends. Written as DNA, the CDR3 is TGTGCCAGCAGCGGACTTCCTCATAACTATGGCTACACCTTC. Protein: CASSGLPHNYGYTF.

This clone came up many times. This may arise from a read error, as a much more abundant clone is one base away. The CDR3 nucleotides are TGTGCCGGCAGCCTCACCTGGGAATACGAGCAGTACTTC. Its protein product is CAGSLTWEYEQYF. The V and J genes are TRBV6-1 and TRBJ2-7; D is undetermined. This CDR3 contains 13 residues. CDR1 and CDR2 from the germline V gene are MNHNS and SASEGT.

This clone appeared many times. The chain combines TRBV7-6 with TRBJ2-1; D gene uncertain. Germline CDR1 reads SGHVS; CDR2 reads FNYEAQ. The CDR3 has 14 amino acids. Trimming cost V 2 bases and J 6 bases, with 11 bases left between them. The CDR3 sequence is CASSLSATGNEQFF. Written as DNA, the CDR3 is TGTGCCAGCAGCTTATCGGCGACGGGCAATGAGCAGTTCTTC.

This clone was counted between two and nine times. J is TRBJ2-5 and V is TRBV6-2 or TRBV6-3, with D uncertain. CDR3 size: 14 residues. V shed 0 bases and J shed 5 bases, with 10 bases lying between them. The germline V gene encodes CDR1 MNHEY and CDR2 SVGEGT. The CDR3 DNA sequence: TGTGCCAGCAGTTACTCGTACCCGATGGAGACCCAGTACTTC. This sequence encodes CASSYSYPMETQYF.

This clone was found a few times. The chain carries TRBV6-2 or TRBV6-3 and TRBJ2-3, with 10 bases fitting TRBD2. Trimming took 2 bases from V and 4 from J; bases not matched to a gene: 3. Germline V gene lookup returns CDR1 MNHEY and CDR2 SVGEGT. The CDR3 is 15 residues long. CDR3 loop: CASSYSGRGADTQYF. The DNA of the CDR3 is TGTGCCAGCAGTTACAGCGGGAGGGGGGCAGATACGCAGTATTTT.

The sample holds many counts of this clone. The chain carries TRBV10-2 and TRBJ2-5; no definite D call. The CDR3 is made up of 16 amino acids. Germline V lookup: CDR1 WSHSY, CDR2 SAAADI. V was shortened by 4 bases and J by 5 bases, with 20 bases between the two germline ends. CDR3 protein: CASSVDSFTPRETQYF. For the CDR3, the DNA is TGCGCCAGCAGTGTAGATAGCTTCACGCCTAGGGAGACCCAGTACTTC.